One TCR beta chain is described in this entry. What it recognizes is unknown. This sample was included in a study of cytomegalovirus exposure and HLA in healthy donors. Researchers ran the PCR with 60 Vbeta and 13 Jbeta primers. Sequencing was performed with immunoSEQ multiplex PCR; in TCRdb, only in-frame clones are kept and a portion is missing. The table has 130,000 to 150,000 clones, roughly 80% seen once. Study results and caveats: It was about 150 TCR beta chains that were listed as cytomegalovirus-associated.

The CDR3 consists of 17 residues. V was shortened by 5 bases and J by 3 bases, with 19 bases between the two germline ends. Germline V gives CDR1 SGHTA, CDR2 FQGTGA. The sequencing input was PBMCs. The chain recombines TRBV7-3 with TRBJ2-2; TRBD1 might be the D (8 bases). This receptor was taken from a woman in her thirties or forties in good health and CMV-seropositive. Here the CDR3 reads CASSLQGGGSDTGELFF. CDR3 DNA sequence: TGTGCCAGCAGCCTACAGGGGGGGGGATCGGACACCGGGGAGCTGTTTTTT.